This T cell receptor (beta chain) was recovered during a study of spatial heterogeneity in lung cancer. Study-wide background: A total of around 72 untreated early-stage non-small cell lung cancer patients served as donors.

Stated time point: blood at routine non-recurrence follow-up after resection. Unsorted whole RNA of tumor, nontumor lung or frozen PBMC was sequenced. This clonotype came up many times. The V end lost 6 bases, the J end lost 2 bases, and 8 bases lay between the germline ends. Germline CDR1 and CDR2: SQVTM and ANQGSEA. The CDR3 spans 12 residues. MiXCR was run by TCRdb on the 5' RACE reads, yielding one entry per CDR3 protein. The sample has 72,000 or so distinct CDR3 sequences, around 8.9% seen once; the top ten hold about 2%. Sequenced here: PBMCs, sampled at follow-up. The chain uses TRBV29-1 and TRBJ2-1; D perhaps matches TRBD2 (5 bases). This receptor was identified in a female donor with early-stage non-small cell lung cancer. CDR3 in DNA: TGCAGCGTCGAGAGGGCCTACAATGAGCAGTTCTTC. Translated, it gives CSVERAYNEQFF.